The 9 T cell receptor beta chains presented below share a single source sample, sequenced in a study of lung T cells in sarcoidosis with Löfgren's syndrome. TCRdb reprocessed the reads via MiXCR and lists one record per CDR3 protein. Here the sample spans fewer than 80,000 distinct CDR3 sequences, 21% being singletons. Sequenced: CD4+ T cells from PBMCs. The source is a human donor with sarcoidosis (Löfgren's syndrome or another form), or a control subject (not recorded which).

This clonotype was seen at least ten times. The rearrangement links TRBV12-3 or TRBV12-4 to TRBJ1-5; D is unclear. The CDR3 runs 13 residues. Trimming left V 7 bases short and J 0 bases short, with 7 bases between. CDR3 sequence reads: CASTGYSNQPQHF. Here the CDR3 DNA reads TGTGCCAGCACCGGGTATAGCAATCAGCCCCAGCATTTT.

Ten or more counts support this clonotype. The chain couples TRBV10-1 to TRBJ1-1, with D unclear. Trimming took 6 bases from V and 3 from J, leaving 14 bases between them. The germline CDR1 and CDR2 sequences are WNHNN and SYGVQD (reference sequence). This CDR3 has 14 residues. This chain's CDR3 is CASRSGTADTEAFF. DNA for the CDR3: TGCGCCAGCAGATCCGGAACAGCGGACACTGAAGCTTTCTTT.

The table lists this clonotype with a few counts. The CDR3 protein is CSAKSGLPYEQYF. As DNA, the CDR3 is TGCAGTGCTAAGTCCGGACTACCCTACGAGCAGTACTTC. The chain has TRBV20-1 and TRBJ2-7, with a tentative D call TRBD2 (6 bases). CDR1 DFQATT and CDR2 SNEGSKA come from the germline V gene (reference sequence). The CDR3 covers 13 residues. The V and J ends lost 4 bases and 2 bases respectively, with 12 bases between them.

This clonotype was recorded many times. The genes are TRBV28 and TRBJ2-7; D gene uncertain. CDR3 length equals 12 residues. V was clipped by 8 bases and J by 3 bases, with 11 bases between them. Germline CDR1 and CDR2: MDHEN and SYDVKM. CDR3 region: CASPYPNYEQYV. The CDR3 nucleotides are TGTGCCAGCCCATATCCGAACTACGAGCAGTACGTC.

This clonotype has at least ten counts. The CDR3 nucleotides are TGTGCCAGCAGCGTCCAAGGACAGGGGGCGAACTATGGCTACACCTTC. Translating gives CASSVQGQGANYGYTF. The rearrangement links TRBV7-2 to TRBJ1-2; 11 bases map to TRBD1. The CDR3 spans 16 residues. The V segment lost 5 bases and the J segment 2 bases; nucleotides outside the gene matches: 7. The germline CDR1 and CDR2 sequences are SGHTA and FQGNSA.

This clonotype was recorded at least ten times. V gene TRBV20-1 combines with J gene TRBJ1-1; no reliable D call. Trimming cost V 1 base and J 4 bases, with 13 bases left between them. Germline V lookup: CDR1 DFQATT, CDR2 SNEGSKA (reference sequence). This CDR3 has 14 residues. The CDR3 nucleotides are TGCAGTGCTAGAGTCACCGGGATTCCCACTGAAGCTTTCTTT. Protein: CSARVTGIPTEAFF.

This clonotype was observed a handful of times. This chain joins TRBV3-1 and TRBJ1-1; D unclear. Germline lookup yields CDR1 LGHDT and CDR2 YNNKEL (reference sequence). The CDR3 sequence is 14 residues long. V dropped 0 bases and J dropped 3 bases, with 8 bases sitting between them. In DNA form, the CDR3 reads TGTGCCAGCAGCCAAGAAGCCACAGACACTGAAGCTTTCTTT. Its translation: CASSQEATDTEAFF.

The rearrangement links TRBV18 to TRBJ2-3, with 10 bases lining up with TRBD2. The CDR3 covers 14 residues. Germline CDR1 is KGHSH and CDR2 is LQKENI. V dropped 3 bases and J dropped 7; count of bases not matched to a gene: 4. DNA of the CDR3: TGTGCCAGCTCACCCGGGACTAGCGTTTATACGCAGTATTTT. Translated: CASSPGTSVYTQYF.

The rearrangement uses TRBV14 and TRBJ2-5; a weak D match, TRBD1 (6 bases). The CDR3 totals 16 residues. Trimming shortened V by 3 bases and J by 4 bases, and 18 bases separated the two germline ends. Germline CDR1 and CDR2: SGHDN and FVKESK. This CDR3 reads CASSQTTGKGGETQYF. The CDR3 DNA reads as TGTGCCAGCAGCCAGACAACAGGGAAAGGGGGAGAGACCCAGTACTTC.